Listed below are T cell receptor beta chains from one sample, sequenced in a study of T cells in Graves' hyperthyroidism and ophthalmopathy. TCRdb reprocessed the multiplex PCR reads with MiXCR, giving one entry per CDR3 protein. The sample has roughly 720,000 distinct CDR3 sequences, around a sixth seen once. Sequencing was performed on blood. The receptors come from a man in his fifties with Graves' hyperthyroidism. Both conserved end residues are trimmed from each CDR3. Where a row states a size, it is once, few, many or the class of an expanded clone; other rows omit it.

CDR3	V	J	size
ASSHTGKINEQF	TRBV19	TRBJ2-1	few
ASSPTSGKYEQY	TRBV18	TRBJ2-7	.
ASSYTTASEAF	TRBV6-2/TRBV6-3	TRBJ1-1	.
SVGTYRGLNEQY	TRBV29-1	TRBJ2-7	.
ASTKVTREEDEQY	TRBV28	TRBJ2-7	many
ASSSVRQGAWTGELF	TRBV27	TRBJ2-2	many
ASSLSRSNEQF	TRBV28	TRBJ2-1	many
ASSGTGTSGRNEQF	TRBV7-9	TRBJ2-1	many
ASSTPGLAGPFGTGELF	TRBV27	TRBJ2-2	many
ANSLLIAGESYEQY	TRBV11-1	TRBJ2-7	many
ASRGGGTGELF	TRBV10-2	TRBJ2-2	many
ASTLNTGELF	TRBV12-3/TRBV12-4	TRBJ2-2	many
ASSLEAFDNEQF	TRBV5-1	TRBJ2-1	many
ASSIDSYGYT	TRBV5-5	TRBJ1-2	many
ASSLTRGPWGGGGYT	TRBV7-2	TRBJ1-2	few
SARTGLGYTDTQY	TRBV20-1	TRBJ2-3	.
ATSRGVPQDISPLH	TRBV15	TRBJ1-6	.
SAPRRGGVNTEAF	TRBV20-1	TRBJ1-1	few
ASSQDVATSYNEQF	TRBV3-1	TRBJ2-1	.
ASGSGTYYNEQF	TRBV6-2/TRBV6-3	TRBJ2-1	many
ASSAVRGVEQY	TRBV6-1	TRBJ2-7	many
ASTGLAGYANTGELF	TRBV28	TRBJ2-2	many
ASSPGLAQAYEQY	TRBV18	TRBJ2-7	.
ASANGLNTGELF	TRBV27	TRBJ2-2	many
SARASGGHSYIEQY	TRBV20-1	TRBJ2-7	.
ASSLGGTSGSTDTQY	TRBV5-1	TRBJ2-3	.
ASSLGVGTTEAF	TRBV27	TRBJ1-1	many
ASGRQGNTEAF	TRBV7-2	TRBJ1-1	many
ASVGWDSSYEQY	TRBV6-1	TRBJ2-7	.
ASTHVTLLAGDNEQF	TRBV6-1	TRBJ2-1	.
ASSPPGQGYYEQY	TRBV7-9	TRBJ2-7	many
ASSLAGTSGNEQF	TRBV12-3/TRBV12-4	TRBJ2-1	many
ASSLSSVEQY	TRBV28	TRBJ2-7	.
ASRNLAGFYNEQF	TRBV6-1	TRBJ2-1	few
ASSQRQGRHEQY	TRBV3-1	TRBJ2-7	.
ASSAHGLVAYTGELF	TRBV9	TRBJ2-2	many
ASTPQEREIVLHEQF	TRBV28	TRBJ2-1	many
AIRAGRASTDTQY	TRBV10-3	TRBJ2-3	many
ASSQDRVDSFEQY	TRBV4-3	TRBJ2-7	.
ASSQTAGEGGTGTQY	TRBV12-3/TRBV12-4	TRBJ2-3	many
ASSPISNLEAF	TRBV18	TRBJ1-1	many
ASSLAWAGGETQY	TRBV7-2	TRBJ2-5	.
ASRGGTGVNTEAF	TRBV10-1	TRBJ1-1	many
ASSFGQGIGTQY	TRBV27	TRBJ2-3	few
ASSEADGQVYGYT	TRBV6-1	TRBJ1-2	many
ASSYGPTEYYEQY	TRBV6-2/TRBV6-3	TRBJ2-7	many
ASSSRPGPDTQY	TRBV7-2	TRBJ2-3	many
ASSFRDLNEGAF	TRBV5-4	TRBJ1-1	.
ASSPRPTNEKLF	TRBV19	TRBJ1-4	few
ATFGTGARYEQY	TRBV6-1	TRBJ2-7	once
ASSGRDGVSGANVLT	TRBV7-3	TRBJ2-6	few
ASPQREGRNEQF	TRBV2	TRBJ2-1	many
ASSLGGTQETQY	TRBV12-3/TRBV12-4	TRBJ2-5	many
ASGLETSGRDEQF	TRBV12-5	TRBJ2-1	.
ASSPLLGGEQY	TRBV18	TRBJ2-7	.
ASSRELQDAYEQY	TRBV12-3/TRBV12-4	TRBJ2-7	.
ASSQDTRANTGELF	TRBV4-1	TRBJ2-2	.
ASSLWIAGANVLT	TRBV5-5	TRBJ2-6	.
ASSQDLLVGLAGFYEQY	TRBV4-3	TRBJ2-7	.